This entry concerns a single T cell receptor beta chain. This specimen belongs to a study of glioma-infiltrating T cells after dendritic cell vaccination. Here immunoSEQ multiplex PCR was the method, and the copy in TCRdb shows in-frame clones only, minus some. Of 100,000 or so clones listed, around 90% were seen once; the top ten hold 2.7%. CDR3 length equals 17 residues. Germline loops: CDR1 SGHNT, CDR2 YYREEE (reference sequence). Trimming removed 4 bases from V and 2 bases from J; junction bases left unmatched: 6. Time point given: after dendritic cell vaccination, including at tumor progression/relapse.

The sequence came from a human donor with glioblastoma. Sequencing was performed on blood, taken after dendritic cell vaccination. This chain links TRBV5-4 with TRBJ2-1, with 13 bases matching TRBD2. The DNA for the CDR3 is TGTGCCAGCAGCCTCACTAGCGGGGGGGTACCCTACAATGAGCAGTTCTTC. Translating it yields CASSLTSGGVPYNEQFF.